A single sample is the source of the 17 T cell receptor beta chains below, sequenced in a study of T cells in Graves' hyperthyroidism and ophthalmopathy. RNA transcripts provided the source from which TCR beta CDR3 regions were amplified. The study used the HTBI primer set for a first-round RT-PCR of the TCR CDR3. MiXCR, applied by TCRdb to the multiplex PCR reads, yields one record per CDR3 protein. This table holds some 440,000 distinct CDR3 sequences, 15% to 19% found once. Input material: blood. All receptors come from a young woman with Graves' hyperthyroidism.

This chain uses TRBV2 with TRBJ2-7, with D perhaps assigned TRBD1 or TRBD2 (5 bases each). The CDR3 contains 12 residues. V shed 6 bases and J shed 4 bases, with 10 bases lying between them. Germline CDR1 is SNHLY and CDR2 is FYNNEI. As DNA, the CDR3 is TGTGCCAGCAGGGGGACGGTTTACGAGCAGTACTTC. Translating it yields CASRGTVYEQYF.

The rearrangement joins TRBV4-1 to TRBJ1-5, with D tentatively TRBD1 (5 bases). V was cut by 3 bases and J by 6 bases, with 12 bases left in between. CDR3 length: 14 residues. The V gene's germline CDR1 is MGHRA and CDR2 YSYEKL. This CDR3 reads CASSHGGSGQPQHF. DNA for the CDR3: TGCGCCAGCAGCCACGGGGGATCGGGTCAGCCCCAGCATTTT.

This chain links TRBV7-2 with TRBJ2-3; 9 bases match TRBD2. Germline V gene data show CDR1 as SGHTA and CDR2 as FQGNSA. The CDR3 extends over 18 amino acids. With V trimmed by 5 bases and J by 1 base, 13 bases remained unmatched. CDR3 sequence reads: CASSVQGLAPMGTDTQYF. CDR3 nucleotide sequence: TGTGCCAGCAGCGTACAGGGACTAGCTCCCATGGGCACAGATACGCAGTATTTT. Full variable domain (remainder filled in from reference TRBV7-2 and TRBJ2-3): GAGVSQSPSNKVTEKGKDVELRCDPISGHTALYWYRQSLGQGLEFLIYFQGNSAPDKSGLPSDRFSAERTGGSVSTLTIQRTQQEDSAVYLCASSVQGLAPMGTDTQYFGPGTRLTVL.

This clonotype was detected ten times or more. The chain couples TRBV12-3 or TRBV12-4 to TRBJ2-2; either TRBD1 or TRBD2 may fit D (7 bases each). The V gene lost 7 bases and the J gene lost 7 bases, with 22 bases spanning the gap. The CDR3 has 16 amino acids. This CDR3 reads CASITGVAGGLGELFF. The CDR3 DNA sequence: TGTGCCAGCATTACAGGGGTAGCGGGCGGTCTCGGGGAGCTGTTTTTT.

The sample holds a few counts of this clonotype. The chain is built from TRBV2 and TRBJ2-3; D may be TRBD2 (6 bases). The CDR3 runs 13 residues. Germline V gives CDR1 SNHLY, CDR2 FYNNEI. The V and J ends lost 6 bases and 5 bases respectively, with 12 bases between them. CDR3 nucleotides: TGTGCCAGCAGAGGGCGGGGCCAAGATACGCAGTATTTT. Its protein is CASRGRGQDTQYF.

Ten or more counts support this clonotype. J is TRBJ2-1 and V is TRBV5-1; 10 bases line up with TRBD1. With V trimmed by 2 bases and J by 4 bases, 9 bases remained unmatched. The length of the CDR3 is 17 residues. Germline V lookup: CDR1 SGHRS, CDR2 YFSETQ. The DNA for the CDR3 is TGCGCCAGCAGCTTAAACCCGGGACAGGGGAGTTACAATGAGCAGTTCTTC. Residues: CASSLNPGQGSYNEQFF.

The gene calls are TRBV18 and TRBJ2-7; 9 bases are a match to TRBD1. The CDR3 consists of 15 residues. Germline V gives CDR1 KGHSH, CDR2 LQKENI. V lost 0 bases to trimming and J lost 4 bases; unmatched junction nucleotides: 4. CDR3 in amino acids: CASSPPTGGYYEQYF. The CDR3 coding sequence is TGTGCCAGCTCACCACCGACAGGGGGATATTACGAGCAGTACTTC.

This clonotype has a count of ten or more. The V gene is TRBV29-1, the J gene TRBJ2-7; tentative D call: TRBD1 (6 bases). This CDR3 is built from 14 residues. The germline V gene encodes CDR1 SQVTM and CDR2 ANQGSEA. Trimming pared 4 bases from V and 0 bases from J, leaving 13 bases between. CDR3 coding DNA: TGCAGCGTTGTTGGACAGCAGACCTCCTACGAGCAGTACTTC. It encodes CSVVGQQTSYEQYF.

The chain employs TRBV29-1 and TRBJ1-5; 8 nucleotides align to TRBD1. This CDR3 region has 11 residues. V trimming: 7 bases; J trimming: 7 bases; junction bases outside the gene matches: 3. CDR1 is SQVTM, CDR2 ANQGSEA, per germline. CDR3 amino acids: CSAGQGQPQHF. The CDR3 DNA is TGCAGCGCAGGACAGGGCCAGCCCCAGCATTTT.

This clonotype was seen ten or more times. The gene calls are TRBV18 and TRBJ2-1; 7 nucleotides match TRBD1. The ends lost 4 bases at V and 6 bases at J; junction bases unmatched: 9. Germline V gives CDR1 KGHSH, CDR2 LQKENI. CDR3 length equals 15 residues. In DNA form, the CDR3 reads TGTGCCAGCTCACTGGGGACAGCTAGATCCAATGAGCAGTTCTTC. Amino acids: CASSLGTARSNEQFF.

This clonotype has at least ten counts. Written as DNA, the CDR3 is TGCGCCAGCAGCTTCCGGGAGGGCAATGAGCAGTTCTTC. Translated, it gives CASSFREGNEQFF. The V call is TRBV5-1, the J call TRBJ2-1, with TRBD2 matching 8 bases. Germline CDR1 and CDR2: SGHRS and YFSETQ. The length of the CDR3 is 13 residues. Trimming took 2 bases from V and 6 from J; bases not matched to a gene: 1.

This clonotype was seen only a few times. The chain combines TRBV4-3 with TRBJ1-1; D remains unclear. The CDR3 covers 14 residues. Trimming took off 0 bases at V and 0 bases at J, with 5 bases between the two ends. Germline lookup yields CDR1 LGHNA and CDR2 YSLEER. CDR3 residues: CASSQDRVNTEAFF. DNA of the CDR3: TGCGCCAGCAGCCAAGATAGGGTGAACACTGAAGCTTTCTTT.

This clonotype has at least ten counts. The chain recombines TRBV11-2 with TRBJ2-3; possible D gene TRBD2, 6 bases. The germline V and J ends were trimmed by 5 bases and 6 bases, with 18 bases remaining between them. Per germline, CDR1 SGHAT and CDR2 FQNNGV. The CDR3 spans 15 residues. The CDR3 protein is CASSIRLEWFDTQYF. CDR3 in DNA: TGTGCCAGCAGCATACGACTAGAATGGTTTGATACGCAGTATTTT.

The genes are TRBV9 and TRBJ2-1, with TRBD1 identical over 10 bases. The CDR3 loop spans 12 amino acids. Losses at the gene ends were 5 bases for V and 9 bases for J; bases not matched to a gene: 2. Germline V CDR1 and CDR2: SGDLS, YYNGEE. CDR3 nucleotide sequence: TGTGCCAGCAGGGGACAGGGGACTGAGCAGTTCTTC. It codes for CASRGQGTEQFF.

This clonotype was counted between two and nine times. This chain uses TRBV29-1 with TRBJ1-2; no clear D gene. CDR1 and CDR2 (germline): SQVTM, ANQGSEA. V was clipped by 2 bases and J by 5 bases, with 9 bases between them. The CDR3 is made up of 12 amino acids. CDR3 protein: CSVESKPYGYTF. The CDR3 nucleotides read TGCAGCGTTGAATCAAAACCATATGGCTACACCTTC.

This clonotype has just a few counts. The chain uses TRBV27 and TRBJ1-2, with a possible D match to TRBD1 (5 bases). This CDR3 comprises 14 residues. Germline values: CDR1 MNHEY, CDR2 SMNVEV (reference sequence). Trimming left V 8 bases short and J 3 bases short, with 16 bases between. The DNA for the CDR3 is TGTGCCAGCTGGGGCTTACAGACGTACTATGGCTACACCTTC. Its protein product is CASWGLQTYYGYTF.

This clonotype was observed at least ten times. The gene calls are TRBV2 and TRBJ2-1; D call uncertain. V was cut by 6 bases and J by 3 bases, with 9 bases left in between. The CDR3 totals 13 residues. Germline loops: CDR1 SNHLY, CDR2 FYNNEI. The CDR3 sequence: CASSQRVYNEQFF. The CDR3 coding sequence is TGTGCCAGCAGCCAGCGAGTCTACAATGAGCAGTTCTTC.